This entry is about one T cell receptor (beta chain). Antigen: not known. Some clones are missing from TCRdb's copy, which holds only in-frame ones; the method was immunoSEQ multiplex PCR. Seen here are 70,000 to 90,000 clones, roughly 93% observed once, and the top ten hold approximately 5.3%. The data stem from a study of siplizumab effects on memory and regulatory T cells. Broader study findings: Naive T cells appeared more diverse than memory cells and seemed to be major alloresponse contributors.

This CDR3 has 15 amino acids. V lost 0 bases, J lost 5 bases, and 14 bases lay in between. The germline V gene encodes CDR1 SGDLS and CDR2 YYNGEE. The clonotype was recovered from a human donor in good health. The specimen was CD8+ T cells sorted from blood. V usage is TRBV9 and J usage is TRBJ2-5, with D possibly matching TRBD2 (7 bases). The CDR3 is CASSVGAGARETQYF. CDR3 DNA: TGTGCCAGCAGCGTAGGGGCGGGGGCCCGGGAGACCCAGTACTTC.